The next 28 T cell receptor beta chains were all read from a single sample in a study of blood T cell repertoires in COVID-19. TCRdb keeps only in-frame clones here, not all; method: immunoSEQ multiplex PCR. The table includes about 69,000 clones, 82% detected once. The specimen sequenced was peripheral blood. The receptors stem from a human donor in a cohort sampled during active COVID-19.

J is TRBJ2-5 and V is TRBV28; D perhaps matches TRBD1 (5 bases). The CDR3 covers 15 residues. Germline V gene lookup returns CDR1 MDHEN and CDR2 SYDVKM. V was pared by 2 bases and J by 5 bases, with 15 bases between. The CDR3 protein is CASSLRVLNRETQYF. CDR3 nucleotide sequence: TGTGCCAGCAGTTTACGGGTGCTGAACAGGGAGACCCAGTACTTC.

The V call is TRBV12-3 or TRBV12-4, the J call TRBJ2-7; D not certain. Trimming removed 5 bases at V and 3 bases at J, with 11 bases between. CDR3 size: 13 residues. The CDR3 DNA is TGTGCCAGCAGTCCTTCCTTTGTCTACGAGCAGTACTTC. This translates into CASSPSFVYEQYF.

The V gene is TRBV4-1, the J gene TRBJ1-5, with a weak D call TRBD1 (6 bases). CDR3 size: 16 residues. Germline V lookup: CDR1 MGHRA, CDR2 YSYEKL. V was pared by 0 bases and J by 7 bases, with 16 bases between. CDR3 in amino acids: CASSQDRAGASQPQHF. The CDR3 DNA is TGCGCCAGCAGCCAAGATCGCGCAGGGGCGAGCCAGCCCCAGCATTTT.

This sequence joins TRBV19 and TRBJ2-5; D is perhaps TRBD2 (5 bases). CDR1 and CDR2 from the germline V gene are LNHDA and SQIVND (reference sequence). The V gene lost 2 bases and the J gene lost 2 bases, with 18 bases spanning the gap. This CDR3 spans 17 amino acids. CDR3 region: CASSIREPLIIQETQYF. The DNA for the CDR3 is TGTGCCAGTAGTATACGGGAACCCTTAATTATACAAGAGACCCAGTACTTC.

The rearrangement joins TRBV5-4 to TRBJ1-6; 7 nucleotides match TRBD1. J gave up 7 bases and V 5 bases, and 9 bases lay outside the gene matches. The germline V gene encodes CDR1 SGHNT and CDR2 YYREEE (reference sequence). The CDR3 length is 15 residues. Written as DNA, the CDR3 is TGTGCCAGCAGGACCACCGGGACAGAGAATTCACCCCTCCACTTT. Protein: CASRTTGTENSPLHF.

The chain joins TRBV3-1 (or the pseudogene TRBV3-2) to TRBJ2-7; 7 bases align to TRBD1. The CDR3 extends over 14 amino acids. V lost 5 bases, J lost 3 bases, and 7 bases stayed unmatched. Germline V lookup: CDR1 LGHDT, CDR2 YNNKEL (reference sequence). CDR3 region: CASSTQGIFYEQYF. CDR3 coding DNA: TGTGCCAGCAGCACACAGGGGATATTCTACGAGCAGTACTTC.

The chain uses TRBV28 and TRBJ1-5, with 8 bases matching TRBD1. This CDR3 spans 16 amino acids. The V segment lost 3 bases and the J segment 13 bases; nucleotides outside the gene matches: 17. Germline values: CDR1 MDHEN, CDR2 SYDVKM. The CDR3 DNA reads TGTGCCAGCAGTTTCGTGTCCAGGGGGCTCGCGAAAGGGCAGCATTTT. Encoded protein: CASSFVSRGLAKGQHF.

This rearrangement joins TRBV5-1 to TRBJ1-1, with 12 bases lining up with TRBD1. Germline V gives CDR1 SGHRS, CDR2 YFSETQ. This CDR3 spans 17 amino acids. V gave up 4 bases and J gave up 7 bases; unmatched junction bases: 14. The CDR3 DNA reads as TGCGCCAGCAGCGTACGGGTGGTGGGACAGGGGGCTGGTGAAGCTTTCTTT. Translated: CASSVRVVGQGAGEAFF.

This clone was found a few times. The chain uses TRBV7-6 and TRBJ1-3, with D unresolved. Looked up from germline, CDR1 is SGHVS and CDR2 is FNYEAQ. V was pared by 5 bases and J by 3 bases, with 11 bases between. The CDR3 has 14 amino acids. The CDR3 region is CASSPQSGGNTIYF. The CDR3 DNA follows: TGTGCCAGCAGCCCCCAGTCAGGTGGAAACACCATATATTTT.

The chain combines TRBV25-1 with TRBJ2-1; 8 nucleotides line up with TRBD1. V was pared by 4 bases and J by 2 bases, with 1 base of the junction left unmatched. This CDR3 has 14 residues. Germline CDR1 is MGHDK and CDR2 is SYGVNS. CDR3 nucleotides: TGTGCCAGCAGTGTGACAGGGGCCTACAATGAGCAGTTCTTC. This codes for CASSVTGAYNEQFF.

V usage is TRBV7-9 and J usage is TRBJ1-2; maybe TRBD1 (6 bases). Germline-derived CDR1 and CDR2 are SEHNR and FQNEAQ (reference sequence). CDR3 size: 16 residues. Trimming shortened V by 5 bases and J by 3 bases, and 19 bases separated the two germline ends. The DNA for the CDR3 is TGTGCCAGCAGCCGTACGGGGGGCAGCGGGGACTATGGCTACACCTTC. This gives the protein CASSRTGGSGDYGYTF.

J is TRBJ2-1 and V is TRBV5-1; 8 nucleotides match TRBD2. The CDR3 runs 15 residues. Germline V gene sequence: CDR1 SGHRS, CDR2 YFSETQ. The V and J ends lost 4 bases and 4 bases, in that order; junction bases with no gene match: 7. In nucleotides, the CDR3 is TGCGCCAGCAGCAGCGGCGGGACTAGTTACAATGAGCAGTTCTTC. Its translation: CASSSGGTSYNEQFF.

The count of this clone is one. This chain links TRBV6-1 with TRBJ1-2; no clear D gene. Germline lookup yields CDR1 MNHNS and CDR2 SASEGT. CDR3 length: 14 amino acids. The V and J ends lost 0 bases and 7 bases respectively, with 12 bases between them. CDR3 nucleotide sequence: TGTGCCAGCAGTGAAGCGGGCAGGCCCCTTGGCTACACCTTC. Amino acid sequence: CASSEAGRPLGYTF.

The chain joins TRBV25-1 to TRBJ2-2; D not resolved. This CDR3 region has 16 residues. Germline V gene sequence: CDR1 MGHDK, CDR2 SYGVNS. Trimming stripped 1 base from V and 1 base from J, with 10 bases between. CDR3 in amino acids: CASSELAPLNTGELFF. The CDR3 DNA reads as TGTGCCAGCAGTGAATTGGCCCCCCTGAACACCGGGGAGCTGTTTTTT.

The V call is TRBV5-1, the J call TRBJ2-2; D unresolved. Trimming shortened V by 0 bases and J by 4 bases, and 10 bases separated the two germline ends. Germline CDR1 is SGHRS and CDR2 is YFSETQ. CDR3 length: 15 residues. Written as DNA, the CDR3 is TGCGCCAGCAGCTTGGTAGGAGATATCACCGGGGAGCTGTTTTTT. Amino acid sequence: CASSLVGDITGELFF.

Here the CDR3 reads CASSQIGGGLYNEQFF. The DNA for the CDR3 is TGCGCCAGCAGCCAAATTGGAGGGGGACTATACAATGAGCAGTTCTTC. The chain is built from TRBV4-1 and TRBJ2-1, with D possibly matching TRBD2 (7 bases). With 2 bases removed from V and 4 bases from J, the gap between germline ends came to 15 bases. The CDR3 has 16 residues. From germline, CDR1 is MGHRA and CDR2 YSYEKL.

A single count supports this clone. V usage is TRBV30 and J usage is TRBJ1-1; 10 bases are a match to TRBD1. With 3 bases clipped from V and 3 bases from J, the junction kept 4 bases outside the gene matches. Per the germline V gene, CDR1 is GTSNPN and CDR2 is SVGIG (reference sequence). The CDR3 loop spans 14 amino acids. The CDR3 region is CAWSEDRGDTEAFF. The CDR3, as DNA: TGTGCCTGGAGCGAGGACAGGGGGGACACTGAAGCTTTCTTT.

The chain combines TRBV27 with TRBJ1-4; TRBD1 might be the D (6 bases). From germline, CDR1 is MNHEY and CDR2 SMNVEV (reference sequence). The CDR3 has 14 residues. Trimming took off 4 bases at V and 7 bases at J, with 13 bases between the two ends. The CDR3 DNA follows: TGTGCCAGCAGTTGGGGACAAAGGGGTGAAAAACTGTTTTTT. It codes for CASSWGQRGEKLFF.

The V call is TRBV4-1, the J call TRBJ1-2, with 9 bases lining up with TRBD1. This CDR3 has 15 residues. Germline values: CDR1 MGHRA, CDR2 YSYEKL. Unmatched junction bases numbered 3, after V lost 0 bases and J lost 4 bases. This chain's CDR3 is CASSQERTGAYGYTF. For the CDR3, the DNA is TGCGCCAGCAGCCAAGAGAGGACAGGGGCCTATGGCTACACCTTC.

In this sample, this clone turned up once. V gene TRBV10-2 combines with J gene TRBJ2-7; possibly TRBD1 for D (9 bases). Germline lookup yields CDR1 WSHSY and CDR2 SAAADI. The V gene lost 7 bases and the J gene lost 0 bases, with 16 bases spanning the gap. The CDR3 contains 15 residues. In nucleotides, the CDR3 is TGCGCCAGCACCCGGGGGGGACAGGGCTCCTACGAGCAGTACTTC. Translation gives CASTRGGQGSYEQYF.

The CDR3 DNA reads as TGTGCCAGCAGCCCTGGGACTAGCGCGGTCTTTAGCCAAGAGACCCAGTACTTC. This sequence encodes CASSPGTSAVFSQETQYF. This chain links TRBV4-2 with TRBJ2-5, with 10 bases lining up with TRBD2. The germline V gene has CDR1 LGHNA and CDR2 YNFKEQ. V lost 4 bases, J lost 1 base, and 12 bases stayed unmatched. The length of the CDR3 is 18 residues.

The chain employs TRBV30 and TRBJ2-3, with TRBD1 as a possible D gene (7 bases). Germline assignment: CDR1 GTSNPN and CDR2 SVGIG (reference sequence). CDR3 length equals 15 residues. Between the trimmed V and J ends, which lost 3 bases and 0 bases, there was a span of 13 bases. The CDR3 sequence: CAWSPGGLSTDTQYF. DNA for the CDR3: TGTGCCTGGAGCCCAGGGGGGCTAAGCACAGATACGCAGTATTTT.

The CDR3 region is CASSIQGARSYGYTF. The CDR3 nucleotides read TGTGCCAGCAGCATACAGGGGGCGCGGAGCTATGGCTACACCTTC. V gene TRBV11-2 combines with J gene TRBJ1-2; 9 nucleotides align to TRBD1. After removal of 5 bases from V and 4 bases from J, the junction contained 8 bases not matched to a gene. Looked up from germline, CDR1 is SGHAT and CDR2 is FQNNGV. This CDR3 is 15 amino acids long. Full variable domain (remainder filled in from reference TRBV11-2 and TRBJ1-2): EAGVAQSPRYKIIEKRQSVAFWCNPISGHATLYWYQQILGQGPKLLIQFQNNGVVDDSQLPKDRFSAERLKGVDSTLKIQPAKLEDSAVYLCASSIQGARSYGYTFGSGTRLTVV.

The chain joins TRBV4-2 to TRBJ2-7; D is uncertain. This CDR3 comprises 15 residues. V dropped 1 base and J dropped 2 bases, with 12 bases sitting between them. Germline CDR1 and CDR2: LGHNA and YNFKEQ. CDR3 loop: CASSQVQERTYEQYF. CDR3 sequence (DNA): TGTGCCAGCAGCCAAGTCCAGGAACGCACCTACGAGCAGTACTTC.

The V call is TRBV18, the J call TRBJ1-5, with D unresolved. Trimming shortened V by 0 bases and J by 5 bases, and 11 bases separated the two germline ends. The CDR3 totals 15 residues. The germline gives CDR1 KGHSH, CDR2 LQKENI. The CDR3 sequence: CASSPPSSSDQPQHF. The CDR3 region has the DNA TGTGCCAGCTCACCACCGAGTTCTTCCGATCAGCCCCAGCATTTT. Supplemented by reference TRBV18 and TRBJ1-5, the full variable domain reads NAGVMQNPRHLVRRRGQEARLRCSPMKGHSHVYWYRQLPEEGLKFMVYLQKENIIDESGMPKERFSAEFPKEGPSILRIQQVVRGDSAAYFCASSPPSSSDQPQHFGDGTRLSIL.

J is TRBJ2-1 and V is TRBV11-1, with D tentatively TRBD1 (6 bases). This CDR3 has 14 residues. V lost 3 bases, J lost 5 bases, and 11 bases lay in between. Germline CDR1 and CDR2: SGHAT and FQDESV (reference sequence). This CDR3 reads CASSLYRADNEQFF. The CDR3 nucleotides read TGTGCCAGCAGCTTGTACAGGGCAGACAATGAGCAGTTCTTC. The full variable domain, in which reference TRBV11-1 and TRBJ2-1 provide the parts outside the CDR3, is EAEVAQSPRYKITEKSQAVAFWCDPISGHATLYWYRQILGQGPELLVQFQDESVVDDSQLPKDRFSAERLKGVDSTLKIQPAELGDSAMYLCASSLYRADNEQFFGPGTRLTVL.

The chain is built from TRBV11-3 and TRBJ2-1, with D hard to call. Deletions cut 5 bases from V and 5 bases from J, with 13 bases between. Germline values: CDR1 SGHNT, CDR2 YENEEA. This CDR3 is built from 14 residues. The CDR3 spells CASSLGAANNEQFF. In DNA, the CDR3 is TGTGCCAGCAGCCTGGGTGCGGCCAACAATGAGCAGTTCTTC.

The gene calls are TRBV27 and TRBJ2-7, with TRBD2 matching 10 bases. The CDR3 has 17 residues. Looked up from germline, CDR1 is MNHEY and CDR2 is SMNVEV (reference sequence). Trimming at V came to 7 bases and at J to 5 bases, leaving 17 bases not matched to a gene. CDR3: CASKLAGMTGGRHEQYF. The CDR3 DNA is TGTGCCAGCAAACTAGCGGGAATGACGGGGGGGAGGCACGAGCAGTACTTC.